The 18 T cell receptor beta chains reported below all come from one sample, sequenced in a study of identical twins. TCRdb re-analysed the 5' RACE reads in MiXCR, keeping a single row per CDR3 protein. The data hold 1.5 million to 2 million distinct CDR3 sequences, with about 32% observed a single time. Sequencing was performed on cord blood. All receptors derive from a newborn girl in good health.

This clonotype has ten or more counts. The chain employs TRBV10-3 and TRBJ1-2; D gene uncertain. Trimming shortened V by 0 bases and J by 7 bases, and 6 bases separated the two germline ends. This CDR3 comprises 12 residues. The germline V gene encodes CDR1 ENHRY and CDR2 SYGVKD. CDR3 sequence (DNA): TGTGCCATCAGTGAGTCAAGAGTTGGCTACACCTTC. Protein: CAISESRVGYTF.

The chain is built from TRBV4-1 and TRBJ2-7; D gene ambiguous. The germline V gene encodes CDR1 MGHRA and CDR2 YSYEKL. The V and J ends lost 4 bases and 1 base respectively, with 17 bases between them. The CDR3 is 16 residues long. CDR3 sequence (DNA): TGCGCCAGCAGCCGGTATGGGTCTCCAACTTCCTACGAGCAGTACTTC. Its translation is CASSRYGSPTSYEQYF.

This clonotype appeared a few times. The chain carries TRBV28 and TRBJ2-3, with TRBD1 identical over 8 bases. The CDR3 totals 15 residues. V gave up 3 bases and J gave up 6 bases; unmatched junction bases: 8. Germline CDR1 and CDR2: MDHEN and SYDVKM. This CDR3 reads CASSLPGQVEDTQYF. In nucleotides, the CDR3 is TGTGCCAGCAGTTTGCCGGGACAGGTCGAGGATACGCAGTATTTT.

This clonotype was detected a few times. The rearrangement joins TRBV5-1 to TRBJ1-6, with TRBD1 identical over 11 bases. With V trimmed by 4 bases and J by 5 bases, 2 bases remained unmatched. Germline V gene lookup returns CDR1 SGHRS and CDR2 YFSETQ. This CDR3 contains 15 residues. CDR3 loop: CASSRDRGNNSPLHF. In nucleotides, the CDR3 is TGCGCCAGCAGCCGGGACAGGGGGAATAATTCACCCCTCCACTTT.

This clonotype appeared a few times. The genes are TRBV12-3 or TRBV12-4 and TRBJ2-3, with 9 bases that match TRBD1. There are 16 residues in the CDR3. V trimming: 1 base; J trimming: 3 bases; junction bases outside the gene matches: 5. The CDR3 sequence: CASSLVWTGVTDTQYF. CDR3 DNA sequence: TGTGCCAGCAGTTTAGTTTGGACAGGGGTTACAGATACGCAGTATTTT.

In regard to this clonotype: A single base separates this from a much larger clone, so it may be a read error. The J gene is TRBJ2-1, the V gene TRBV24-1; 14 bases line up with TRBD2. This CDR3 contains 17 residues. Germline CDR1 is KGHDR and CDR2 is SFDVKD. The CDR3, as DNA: TGTGCCACCAGTGATTCCGGGACTAGCGGGGGCTACAATGAGCGGTTCTTC. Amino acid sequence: CATSDSGTSGGYNERFF.

Written as DNA, the CDR3 is TGTGCCACCCCTAAGTCGACTAGCCCCTCCTACAATGAGCAGTTCTTC. Encoded protein: CATPKSTSPSYNEQFF. The chain joins TRBV6-7 to TRBJ2-1; the match to TRBD2 covers 7 bases. TRBV6-7 is sorted into the ORF group, with uncertain function. V lost 10 bases, J lost 0 bases, and 12 bases stayed unmatched. The CDR3 totals 16 residues.

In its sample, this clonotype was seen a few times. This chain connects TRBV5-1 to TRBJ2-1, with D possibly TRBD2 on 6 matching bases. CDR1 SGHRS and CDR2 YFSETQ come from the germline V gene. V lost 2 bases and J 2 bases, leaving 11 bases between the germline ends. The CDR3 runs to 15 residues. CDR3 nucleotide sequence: TGCGCCAGCAGCTTAAACCTAGCGACCTACAATGAGCAGTTCTTC. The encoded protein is CASSLNLATYNEQFF.

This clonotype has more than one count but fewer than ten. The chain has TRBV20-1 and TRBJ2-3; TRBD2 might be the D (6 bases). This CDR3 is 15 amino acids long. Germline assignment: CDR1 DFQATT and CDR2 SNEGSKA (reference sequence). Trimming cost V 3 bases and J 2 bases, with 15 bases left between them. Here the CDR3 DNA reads TGCAGTGCTAGCCTCTGGGAGGCCTACACAGATACGCAGTATTTT. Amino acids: CSASLWEAYTDTQYF.

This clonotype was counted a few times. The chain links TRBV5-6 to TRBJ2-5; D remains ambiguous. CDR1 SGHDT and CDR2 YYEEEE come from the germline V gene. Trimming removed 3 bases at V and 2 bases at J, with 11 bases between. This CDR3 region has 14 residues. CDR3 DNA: TGTGCCAGCAGCTGGTGGGCAGGACAAGAGACCCAGTACTTC. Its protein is CASSWWAGQETQYF.

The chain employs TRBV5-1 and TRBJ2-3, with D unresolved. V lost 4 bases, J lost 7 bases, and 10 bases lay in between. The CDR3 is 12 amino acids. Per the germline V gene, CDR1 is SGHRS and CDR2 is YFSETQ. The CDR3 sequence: CASSPRSHTQYF. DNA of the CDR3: TGCGCCAGCAGCCCTCGGTCCCATACGCAGTATTTT.

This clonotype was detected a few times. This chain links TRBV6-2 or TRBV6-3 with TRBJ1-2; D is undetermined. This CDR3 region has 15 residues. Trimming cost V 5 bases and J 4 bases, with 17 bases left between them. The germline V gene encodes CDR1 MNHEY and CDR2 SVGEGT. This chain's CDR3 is CASSQPALAGYGYTF. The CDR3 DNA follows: TGTGCCAGCAGTCAACCGGCCCTCGCGGGCTATGGCTACACCTTC.

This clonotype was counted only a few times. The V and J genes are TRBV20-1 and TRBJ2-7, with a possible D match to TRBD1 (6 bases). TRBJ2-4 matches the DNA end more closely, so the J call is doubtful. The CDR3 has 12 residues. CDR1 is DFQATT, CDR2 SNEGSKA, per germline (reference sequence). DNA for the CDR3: TGCAGTCCAAACAGGGAGCAAAACATTCAGTACTTC. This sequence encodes CSPNREQNIQYF.

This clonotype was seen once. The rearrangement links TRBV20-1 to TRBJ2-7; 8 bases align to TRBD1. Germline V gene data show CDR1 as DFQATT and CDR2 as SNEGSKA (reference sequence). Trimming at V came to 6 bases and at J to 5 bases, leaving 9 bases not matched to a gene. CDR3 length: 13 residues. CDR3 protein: CSALGQGGNEQYF. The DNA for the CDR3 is TGCAGTGCGCTCGGACAGGGCGGGAACGAGCAGTACTTC.

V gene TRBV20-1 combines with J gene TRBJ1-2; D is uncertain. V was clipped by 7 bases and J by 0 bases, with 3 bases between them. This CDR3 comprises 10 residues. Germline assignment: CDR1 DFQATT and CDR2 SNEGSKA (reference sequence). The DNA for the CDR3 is TGCAGTGAGACTAACTATGGCTACACCTTC. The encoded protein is CSETNYGYTF.

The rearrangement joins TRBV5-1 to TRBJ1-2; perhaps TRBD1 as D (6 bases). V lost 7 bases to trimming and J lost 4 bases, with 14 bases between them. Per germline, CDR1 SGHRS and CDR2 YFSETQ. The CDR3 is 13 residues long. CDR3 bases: TGCGCCAGCGGACAGCCTCCCTTCTATGGCTACACCTTC. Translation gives CASGQPPFYGYTF.

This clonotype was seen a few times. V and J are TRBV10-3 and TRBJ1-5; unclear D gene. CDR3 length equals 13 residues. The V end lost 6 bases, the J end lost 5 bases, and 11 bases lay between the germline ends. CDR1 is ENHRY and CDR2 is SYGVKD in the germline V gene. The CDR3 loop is CAIRRTVDQPQHF. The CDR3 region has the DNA TGTGCCATCAGGAGAACAGTTGATCAGCCCCAGCATTTT.

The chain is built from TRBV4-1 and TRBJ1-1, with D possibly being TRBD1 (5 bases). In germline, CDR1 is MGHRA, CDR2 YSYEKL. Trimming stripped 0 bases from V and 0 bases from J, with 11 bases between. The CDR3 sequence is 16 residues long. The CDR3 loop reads CASSQEVTGLNTEAFF. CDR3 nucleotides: TGCGCCAGCAGCCAAGAGGTCACAGGCCTGAACACTGAAGCTTTCTTT.